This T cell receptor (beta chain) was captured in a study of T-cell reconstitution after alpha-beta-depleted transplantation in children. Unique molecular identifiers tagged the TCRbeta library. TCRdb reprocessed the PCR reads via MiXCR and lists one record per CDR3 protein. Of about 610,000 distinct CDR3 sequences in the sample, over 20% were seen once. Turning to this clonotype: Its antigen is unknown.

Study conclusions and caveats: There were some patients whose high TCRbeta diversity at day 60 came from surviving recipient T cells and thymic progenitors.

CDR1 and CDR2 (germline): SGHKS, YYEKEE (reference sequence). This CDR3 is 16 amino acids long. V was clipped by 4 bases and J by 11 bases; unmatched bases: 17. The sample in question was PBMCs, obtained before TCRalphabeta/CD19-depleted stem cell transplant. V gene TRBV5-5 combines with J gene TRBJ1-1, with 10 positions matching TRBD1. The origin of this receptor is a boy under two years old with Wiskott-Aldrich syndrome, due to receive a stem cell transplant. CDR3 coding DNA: TGTGCCAGCAGCCCCGGCGACAGGGGGCGGTTAGGTCGGGCTTTCTTT. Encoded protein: CASSPGDRGRLGRAFF.